This T cell receptor beta chain was documented in a study of post-analysis software for immune sequencing data. In its sample, this clonotype was seen many times. TCR beta cDNA libraries had unique molecular identifiers. TCRdb redid the calling of the PCR reads with MiXCR, one entry per CDR3 protein. The table has roughly 400,000 distinct CDR3 sequences, approximately 37% seen once. The receptor's source is a girl aged 2-10 years with multiple sclerosis. Sequencing was performed on blood.

In DNA, the CDR3 is TGTGCCAGCTCACCGCGGACTAGCGGGAGCTCCTACAATGAGCAGTTCTTC. It is translated as CASSPRTSGSSYNEQFF. This chain links TRBV18 with TRBJ2-1, with 13 bases identical to TRBD2. V was pared by 3 bases and J by 0 bases, with 2 bases of the junction left unmatched. CDR3 size: 17 residues. CDR1 and CDR2 (germline): KGHSH, LQKENI. The full variable domain, in which reference TRBV18 and TRBJ2-1 provide the parts outside the CDR3, is NAGVMQNPRHLVRRRGQEARLRCSPMKGHSHVYWYRQLPEEGLKFMVYLQKENIIDESGMPKERFSAEFPKEGPSILRIQQVVRGDSAAYFCASSPRTSGSSYNEQFFGPGTRLTVL.